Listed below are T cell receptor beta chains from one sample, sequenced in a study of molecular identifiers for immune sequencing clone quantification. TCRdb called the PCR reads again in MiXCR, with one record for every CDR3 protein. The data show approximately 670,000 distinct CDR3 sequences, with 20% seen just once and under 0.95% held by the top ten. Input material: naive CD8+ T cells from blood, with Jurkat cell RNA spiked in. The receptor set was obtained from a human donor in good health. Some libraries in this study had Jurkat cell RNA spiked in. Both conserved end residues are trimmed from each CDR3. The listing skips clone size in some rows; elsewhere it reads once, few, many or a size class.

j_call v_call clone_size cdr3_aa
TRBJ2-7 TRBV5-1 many ASSYSGGTYEQY
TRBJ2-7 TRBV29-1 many SVVPGQAGPYEQY
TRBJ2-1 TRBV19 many ASSTNNVEQF
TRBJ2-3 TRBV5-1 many ASSLAASGLDTQY
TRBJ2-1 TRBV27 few ASRTPGTGVYNEQF
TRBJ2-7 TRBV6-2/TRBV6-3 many ASSYSGAGGEY
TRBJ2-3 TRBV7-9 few VSSPSGGGGPTDTQY
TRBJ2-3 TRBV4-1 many ASSHLKLRRGQADTQY
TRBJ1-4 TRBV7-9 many ASSLAGQVNEKLF
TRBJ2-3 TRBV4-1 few ASSQVGQGGYTDTQY
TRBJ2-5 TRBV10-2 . ASSDRDRANEETQY
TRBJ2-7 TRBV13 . ASSSPGPAGAYEQY
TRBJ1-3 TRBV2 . ATLTKQQVDTIY
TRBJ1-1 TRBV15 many ATSARGETEAF
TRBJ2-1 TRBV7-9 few ASSPPGLGRYEQF
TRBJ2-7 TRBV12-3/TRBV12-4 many ASSDDRPEQY
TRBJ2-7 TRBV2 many ASSASSSYEQY
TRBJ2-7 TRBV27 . ASSLFSGFAYEQH
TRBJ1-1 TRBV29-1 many SAPGVWDTEAF
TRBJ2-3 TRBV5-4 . ASSSEDLGTDTQY
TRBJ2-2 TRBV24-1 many ATSDYNLEGTGELF
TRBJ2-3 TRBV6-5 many ASSYTGIGTDTQY
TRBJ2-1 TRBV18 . ASSHDLDRVFYNEQF
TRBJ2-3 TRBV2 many ASSDGTSGATDTQY
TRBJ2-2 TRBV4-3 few ASSHLGGAGTGELF
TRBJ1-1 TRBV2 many ASREIGGPNTEAF
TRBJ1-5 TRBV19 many ASSPTGQGYGNQPQH
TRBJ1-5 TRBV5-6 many ASTRAEWGDQPQH
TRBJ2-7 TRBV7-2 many ASSFTGEVYEQY
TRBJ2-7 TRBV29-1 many SVEDRVNRASYEQY
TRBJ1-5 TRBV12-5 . ASWGYSNQPQH
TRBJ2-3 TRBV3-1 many ASSQAGDTQY
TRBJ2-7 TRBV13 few ASSPIAGRYEQY
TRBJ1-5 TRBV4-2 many ASSQVEGNQPQH
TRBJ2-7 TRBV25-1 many ASSSRTVSYEQY
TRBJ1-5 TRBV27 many ASSSASNQPQH
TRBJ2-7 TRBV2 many ASSDWYQQY
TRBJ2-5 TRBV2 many ASRPEPRGETQY
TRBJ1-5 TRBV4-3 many ASSQEAGISNQPQH
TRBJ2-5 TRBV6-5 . ASGYGGGETQY
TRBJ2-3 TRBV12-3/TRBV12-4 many ASSLAAGRVTDTQY
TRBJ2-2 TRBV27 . ASSPSLNTGELF
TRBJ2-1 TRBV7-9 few ASSPVGTSGGNEQF
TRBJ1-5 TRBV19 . ASSFGGSQPQH
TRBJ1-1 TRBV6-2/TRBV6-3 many ASSRDQAFTEAF
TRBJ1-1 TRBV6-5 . AGSLGLRTEAF
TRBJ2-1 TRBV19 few ASSMGINEQF
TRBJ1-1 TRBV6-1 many ASRDTAFRDMNTEAF
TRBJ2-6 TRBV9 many ASSHAGANVLT
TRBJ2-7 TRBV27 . ASSPGRVRSLRQY
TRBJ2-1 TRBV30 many AWILDNRGDEQF
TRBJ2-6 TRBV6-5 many ASSFTDRGHFGANVLT
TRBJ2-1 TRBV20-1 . SARWGSSSSF
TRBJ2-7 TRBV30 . AWGLGLAGVSYELY
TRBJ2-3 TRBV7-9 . ASLPGTDTQY
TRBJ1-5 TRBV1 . TSSHRQGDFNQPQH
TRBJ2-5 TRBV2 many ASSERERGQETQY
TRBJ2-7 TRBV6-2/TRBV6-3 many ASSYSIGHEQY
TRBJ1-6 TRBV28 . ASSADRPLGSYNSPLH
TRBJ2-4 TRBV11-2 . ASSLVPGARNIQY